The entry below describes one T cell receptor beta chain. What it recognizes is unknown. These data are taken from a study of radiotherapy plus CTLA-4 blockade in lung cancer. Overall study context: Objective responses were recorded in 15% to 20% of patients, with disease control recorded in approximately 32%.

Assay: immunoSEQ multiplex PCR; the TCRdb copy retains only in-frame clones and omits some. The table lists 50,000 to 75,000 clones, approximately 77% of them singletons. In germline, CDR1 is SGHDN, CDR2 FVKESK. There are 13 residues in the CDR3. V was clipped by 4 bases and J by 0 bases, with 6 bases between them. Study findings and constraints: In blood, tumor-derived TCR clones expanded after radiotherapy plus ipilimumab. Early clonal dynamics of blood T cells, together with interferon-beta, were reported as the best response predictor.

The clonotype comes from a human donor with non-small cell lung cancer who had a complete response to radiotherapy plus ipilimumab. V and J are TRBV14 and TRBJ1-1; D is unclear. Sequences were derived from peripheral blood, sampled from a patient treated with radiotherapy plus ipilimumab. The chain's CDR3 is CASSRRMNTEAFF. In DNA form, the CDR3 reads TGTGCCAGCAGCCGACGGATGAACACTGAAGCTTTCTTT.